This T cell receptor beta chain was recorded in a study of shared clonotypes between healthy human individuals. Germline-derived CDR1 and CDR2 are SGHAT and FQNNGV. Trimming shortened V by 4 bases and J by 3 bases, and 22 bases separated the two germline ends. The CDR3 covers 17 residues. Only in-frame clones appear in the TCRdb table, and some are missing; sequencing was by immunoSEQ multiplex PCR. The sample records 950,000 to 1,300,000 clones, about 75% being singletons. What was sequenced was memory CD4+ T cells sorted from blood. Subset given: CD45RA-negative fraction. The sequence was obtained from a man aged 18 to 30 in good health. The chain uses TRBV11-2 and TRBJ2-7, with D tentatively TRBD1 (6 bases). The CDR3 here is CASSSAPGQGIYYEQYF. The CDR3 DNA follows: TGTGCCAGCAGCTCGGCCCCTGGGCAGGGGATCTACTACGAGCAGTACTTC.